Shown below are 11 T cell receptor beta chains from a single sample sequenced in a study of OX40 agonist ivuxolimab in advanced cancers. Assay used: immunoSEQ multiplex PCR; TCRdb lists only in-frame clones, some missing. The sample has about 86,000 clones, about 90% seen once. The input for sequencing was CD4+ or CD8+ T cells sorted from blood, taken in a trial of the OX40 agonist ivuxolimab. The receptors shown here come from an adult with an advanced solid tumor such as melanoma, head and neck, liver or kidney cancer.

The chain employs TRBV21-1 and TRBJ2-5; the table's D gene call, TRBD2, was not cross checked with the DNA. TRBV21-1 is reported as a pseudogene. CDR3 length: 15 amino acids. CDR3 protein: CASLRLAGFQETQYF. In nucleotides, the CDR3 is TGTGCCAGCCTTAGACTAGCCGGATTCCAAGAGACCCAGTACTTC.

The V and J genes are TRBV19 and TRBJ2-5, with D perhaps assigned TRBD1 or TRBD2 (6 bases each). The CDR3 runs 15 residues. Per germline, CDR1 LNHDA and CDR2 SQIVND (reference sequence). V lost 7 bases, J lost 4 bases, and 19 bases lay in between. The CDR3 DNA sequence: TGTGCCAGTAAGGAGGGGGTATATCCAAGAGAGACCCAGTACTTC. This sequence encodes CASKEGVYPRETQYF.

This chain uses TRBV28 with TRBJ1-4, with D possibly matching TRBD1 (6 bases). This CDR3 comprises 11 residues. Germline V gene sequence: CDR1 MDHEN, CDR2 SYDVKM. The V end lost 8 bases, the J end lost 5 bases, and 6 bases lay between the germline ends. Here the CDR3 reads CASGQNEKLFF. As DNA, the CDR3 is TGTGCCAGCGGACAGAATGAAAAACTGTTTTTT. Together with reference TRBV28 and TRBJ1-4, the CDR3 gives the full variable domain: DVKVTQSSRYLVKRTGEKVFLECVQDMDHENMFWYRQDPGLGLRLIYFSYDVKMKEKGDIPEGYSVSREKKERFSLILESASTNQTSMYLCASGQNEKLFFGSGTQLSVL.

This chain connects TRBV29-1 to TRBJ2-3, with TRBD2 identical over 12 bases. J lost 4 bases, V lost 7 bases, and 6 bases had no gene match. The CDR3 loop spans 14 amino acids. Germline CDR1 reads SQVTM; CDR2 reads ANQGSEA. CDR3: CSAGLAGPADTQYF. CDR3 sequence (DNA): TGCAGCGCCGGACTAGCGGGACCGGCAGATACGCAGTATTTT.

This clone was recorded only once. The chain combines TRBV19 with TRBJ1-1, with 7 bases fitting TRBD1. The CDR3 has 10 residues. The junction had 4 bases not matched to a gene; V was cut back by 8 bases and J by 10 bases. Germline lookup yields CDR1 LNHDA and CDR2 SQIVND (reference sequence). CDR3 amino acids: CASGGQAAFF. Written as DNA, the CDR3 is TGTGCCAGTGGCGGACAGGCAGCTTTCTTT.

The J gene is TRBJ2-7, the V gene TRBV5-1, with 14 bases identical to TRBD2. The CDR3 has 17 residues. Germline V gives CDR1 SGHRS, CDR2 YFSETQ. The V gene end was trimmed by 0 bases and the J gene end by 4 bases; junction bases not matched to a gene: 6. CDR3 sequence: CASSLVETSGRGYEQYF. In DNA form, the CDR3 reads TGCGCCAGCAGCTTGGTCGAGACTAGCGGGAGGGGATACGAGCAGTACTTC.

V is TRBV29-1 and J is TRBJ2-7, with a tentative D call TRBD1 (7 bases). Germline loops: CDR1 SQVTM, CDR2 ANQGSEA. There are 13 residues in the CDR3. V lost 4 bases and J lost 1, with 11 bases in between. The chain's CDR3 is CSVGAGGSYEQYF. DNA of the CDR3: TGCAGCGTTGGTGCAGGGGGGTCCTACGAGCAGTACTTC.

This chain connects TRBV10-3 to TRBJ2-7; 8 bases map to TRBD2. Germline loops: CDR1 ENHRY, CDR2 SYGVKD. V lost 10 bases, J lost 4 bases, and 9 bases stayed unmatched. This CDR3 is built from 13 residues. The CDR3 sequence: CATALAVRYEQYF. In DNA form, the CDR3 reads TGTGCCACCGCACTAGCGGTTCGTTACGAGCAGTACTTC.

The J gene is TRBJ1-4, the V gene TRBV28, with D unresolved. This CDR3 spans 15 amino acids. V lost 1 base and J lost 8, with 14 bases in between. Germline-derived CDR1 and CDR2 are MDHEN and SYDVKM. In DNA form, the CDR3 reads TGTGCCAGCAGTTTATCGGCCGCACAGAAGGAAAAACTGTTTTTT. This sequence encodes CASSLSAAQKEKLFF.

V is TRBV7-9 and J is TRBJ1-2; unclear D gene. The germline V and J ends were trimmed by 0 bases and 0 bases, with 11 bases remaining between them. Germline V gives CDR1 SEHNR, CDR2 FQNEAQ (reference sequence). The CDR3 covers 16 residues. The CDR3 DNA is TGTGCCAGCAGCTTAGCGGGATTGGGTCCTAACTATGGCTACACCTTC. Protein sequence: CASSLAGLGPNYGYTF. Full variable domain (outside the CDR3, taken from reference TRBV7-9 and TRBJ1-2): DTGVSQNPRHKITKRGQNVTFRCDPISEHNRLYWYRQTLGQGPEFLTYFQNEAQLEKSRLLSDRFSAERPKGSFSTLEIQRTEQGDSAMYLCASSLAGLGPNYGYTFGSGTRLTVV.

The chain links TRBV2 to TRBJ1-1; 7 nucleotides agree with TRBD1. Germline V gene data show CDR1 as SNHLY and CDR2 as FYNNEI. J was trimmed by 4 bases and V by 5 bases; bases with no gene match: 7. The CDR3 sequence is 14 residues long. The CDR3 sequence: CASSPDRAGTEAFF. The CDR3 coding sequence is TGTGCCAGCAGTCCAGACAGGGCCGGCACTGAAGCTTTCTTT.